The source of this TCR beta chain is a study of CD8 T cells in ankylosing spondylitis. Findings and caveats of the study: Seemingly characteristic of ankylosing spondylitis blood was a TCR beta motif consisting of under 10 highly homologous variants. In ankylosing spondylitis patients, matched synovial fluid reportedly showed significant enrichment of disease-linked clones. Clones linked with disease were CD8+ and fairly uncommon in the peripheral blood.

Library preparation for TCR beta used quantitative 5'-RACE with molecular barcodes. TCRdb redid the calling of the 5' RACE reads with MiXCR, one entry per CDR3 protein. The sample includes fewer than 400,000 distinct CDR3 sequences, more than 20% of them seen just once. This clonotype showed up just a few times. Antigen unknown. Trimming shortened V by 7 bases and J by 5 bases, and 12 bases separated the two germline ends. The CDR3 loop spans 13 amino acids. The germline V gene encodes CDR1 SEHNR and CDR2 FQNEAQ (reference sequence). This clonotype was obtained from a male donor with ankylosing spondylitis. The rearrangement uses TRBV7-9 and TRBJ1-5; tentatively, D is TRBD1 (6 bases). Material for sequencing was blood, either unsorted or a sorted T cell fraction (not recorded which). As DNA, the CDR3 is TGTGCCAGCACCATGGGGGCAGATCAGCCCCAGCATTTT. It specifies CASTMGADQPQHF.